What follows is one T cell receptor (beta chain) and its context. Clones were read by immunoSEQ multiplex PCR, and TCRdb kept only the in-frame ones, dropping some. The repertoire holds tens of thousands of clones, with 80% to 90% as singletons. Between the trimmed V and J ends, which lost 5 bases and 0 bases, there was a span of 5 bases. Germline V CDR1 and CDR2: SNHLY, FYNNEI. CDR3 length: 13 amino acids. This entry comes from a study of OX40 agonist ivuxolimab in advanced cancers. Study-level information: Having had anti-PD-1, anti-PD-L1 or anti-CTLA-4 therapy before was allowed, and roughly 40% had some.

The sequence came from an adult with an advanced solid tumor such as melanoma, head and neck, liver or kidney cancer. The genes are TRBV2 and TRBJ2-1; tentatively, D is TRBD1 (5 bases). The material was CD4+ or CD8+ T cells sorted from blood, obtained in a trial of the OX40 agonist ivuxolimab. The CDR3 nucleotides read TGTGCCAGCAGTACAGGCTCCTACAATGAGCAGTTCTTC. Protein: CASSTGSYNEQFF.